Below, 28 T cell receptor beta chains from the same sample are listed, as sequenced in a study of metastatic and nonmetastatic thyroid tumors. TCRdb re-clonotyped the PCR reads through MiXCR. This sample carries roughly 61,000 clones, 4% to 4.5% of them seen once, and the ten largest clones take about a fifth. Thyroid surgery was preceded by no treatment in any patient. Sequencing input: blood. These receptors were taken from a female donor with papillary thyroid cancer or a benign thyroid nodule (not recorded which). Some clones in this sample may be carry-over from other donors' samples.

There are many counts of this clone. This sequence joins TRBV10-3 and TRBJ2-7, with TRBD2 as a possible D gene (5 bases). V dropped 7 bases and J dropped 2 bases, with 18 bases sitting between them. CDR1 is ENHRY and CDR2 is SYGVKD in the germline V gene. The CDR3 is 15 residues long. The CDR3 DNA reads TGTGCCATCATTAAGGATCTAGCCTATCCCTACGAGCAGTACTTC. It codes for CAIIKDLAYPYEQYF.

The CDR3 DNA reads TGTGCCAGCAGTTTATCGCGGGGAGTTAAGGGCAATCAGCCCCAGCATTTT. Its translation: CASSLSRGVKGNQPQHF. V and J are TRBV27 and TRBJ1-5; D is unclear. Deletions cut 0 bases from V and 2 bases from J, with 14 bases between. Germline loops: CDR1 MNHEY, CDR2 SMNVEV (reference sequence). The CDR3 totals 17 residues.

This clone was seen a few times. This chain links TRBV28 with TRBJ1-2; D possibly corresponds to TRBD1 (5 bases). The CDR3 runs 13 residues. V lost 7 bases to trimming and J lost 5 bases, with 14 bases between them. CDR1 and CDR2 (germline): MDHEN, SYDVKM. The CDR3 DNA sequence: TGTGCCAGCAATCCGGGACCCGAATATGGCTACACCTTC. It codes for CASNPGPEYGYTF.

This clone was found many times. One end of the junction varies from germline; a read error may be responsible. V gene TRBV7-3 combines with J gene TRBJ1-1, with D possibly matching TRBD1 (6 bases). CDR3 length equals 13 residues. CDR1 SGHTA and CDR2 FQGTGA come from the germline V gene. The CDR3: CASSRDTDTEASF. The CDR3 DNA is TGTGCCAGCAGTCGGGACACCGACACTGAAGCTTCCTTT.

This clone was observed many times. J is TRBJ2-6 and V is TRBV6-1; D could derive from TRBD1 or TRBD2 (5 bases each). Trimming removed 3 bases from V and 4 bases from J, with 13 bases in between. The CDR3 has 16 residues. Germline assignment: CDR1 MNHNS and CDR2 SASEGT. CDR3 in amino acids: CASSENPGTGANVLTF. In nucleotides, the CDR3 is TGTGCCAGCAGTGAGAATCCAGGGACGGGGGCCAACGTCCTGACTTTC.

Ten or more counts support this clone. The chain links TRBV9 to TRBJ2-2, with D possibly matching TRBD1 (6 bases). The CDR3 length is 15 residues. V was cut by 3 bases and J by 4 bases, with 13 bases left in between. In germline, CDR1 is SGDLS, CDR2 YYNGEE. The CDR3 nucleotides read TGTGCCAGCAGCGGGACTCAGGGGATCACCGGGGAGCTGTTTTTT. Translating it yields CASSGTQGITGELFF.

This clone appeared many times. The chain uses TRBV20-1 and TRBJ2-1; 8 positions match TRBD2. The CDR3 runs to 15 residues. Trimming cost V 1 base and J 6 bases; bases outside gene matches: 8. The germline CDR1 and CDR2 sequences are DFQATT and SNEGSKA (reference sequence). CDR3 DNA: TGCAGTGCTAGAGGGGGACTAGAAGGAGGCAATGAGCAGTTCTTC. It translates to CSARGGLEGGNEQFF.

The table lists this clone with many counts. The V gene is TRBV29-1, the J gene TRBJ2-1; 13 positions agree with TRBD2. Germline CDR1 and CDR2: SQVTM and ANQGSEA. The CDR3 runs to 17 residues. With 1 base clipped from V and 4 bases from J, the junction kept 7 bases outside the gene matches. DNA of the CDR3: TGCAGCGTTGAAGGAACTAGCGGGAGGGCCGCTTACAATGAGCAGTTCTTC. This codes for CSVEGTSGRAAYNEQFF.

This clone showed up many times. J is TRBJ2-3 and V is TRBV9; 12 bases map to TRBD2. CDR3 length: 17 residues. V shed 1 base and J 2 bases; nucleotides not matched to a gene: 5. CDR1 is SGDLS and CDR2 is YYNGEE in the germline V gene. CDR3 sequence: CASSVSSGRGNTDTQYF. CDR3 sequence (DNA): TGTGCCAGCAGCGTATCTAGCGGGAGGGGGAACACAGATACGCAGTATTTT.

This clone was found many times. This chain joins TRBV6-1 and TRBJ2-1, with TRBD2 identical over 7 bases. Germline CDR1 MNHNS, CDR2 SASEGT. V dropped 8 bases and J dropped 0; count of bases not matched to a gene: 10. The CDR3 totals 16 residues. The CDR3 protein is CASGGGGAPSYNEQFF. Written as DNA, the CDR3 is TGTGCCAGCGGGGGGGGAGGGGCTCCCTCCTACAATGAGCAGTTCTTC.

This clone was counted many times. The chain uses TRBV28 and TRBJ2-7; 8 bases are a match to TRBD1. The ends lost 6 bases at V and 7 bases at J; junction bases unmatched: 5. The CDR3 extends over 12 amino acids. Per the germline V gene, CDR1 is MDHEN and CDR2 is SYDVKM. The CDR3, as DNA: TGTGCCAGCAGAAACAGGGGGGCGGAGCAGTACTTC. It specifies CASRNRGAEQYF.

Many counts were recorded for this clone. The V and J genes are TRBV15 and TRBJ2-1; 13 bases are a match to TRBD2. CDR1 and CDR2 from the germline V gene are LNHNV and YYDKDF (reference sequence). The length of the CDR3 is 23 residues. V gave up 1 base and J gave up 0 bases; unmatched junction bases: 18. The CDR3 protein is CATSRAAGRVTSGRLSSYNEQFF. The CDR3, as DNA: TGTGCCACCAGCAGAGCTGCGGGGAGGGTGACTAGCGGGAGGTTAAGCTCCTACAATGAGCAGTTCTTC.

There are many counts of this clone. V gene TRBV19 combines with J gene TRBJ1-5; 8 nucleotides agree with TRBD1. CDR3 size: 15 residues. Germline V CDR1 and CDR2: LNHDA, SQIVND (reference sequence). V trimming: 5 bases; J trimming: 0 bases; junction bases outside the gene matches: 3. The CDR3 sequence is CASSVTGDSNQPQHF. Here the CDR3 DNA reads TGTGCCAGTAGTGTGACAGGGGATAGCAATCAGCCCCAGCATTTT.

This clone was picked up many times. The chain joins TRBV27 to TRBJ2-7; tentatively, D is TRBD2 (6 bases). CDR1 MNHEY and CDR2 SMNVEV come from the germline V gene (reference sequence). CDR3 length: 15 residues. V was cut by 2 bases and J by 0 bases, with 11 bases left in between. The CDR3: CASSLKGTPSYEQYF. In DNA, the CDR3 is TGTGCCAGCAGTTTAAAGGGGACTCCCTCCTACGAGCAGTACTTC.

This clone was detected many times. The chain combines TRBV20-1 with TRBJ2-1, with 10 bases fitting TRBD2. The CDR3 spans 15 residues. V shed 4 bases and J 7 bases; nucleotides not matched to a gene: 10. Germline CDR1 DFQATT, CDR2 SNEGSKA (reference sequence). In nucleotides, the CDR3 is TGCAGTGCTACCGCGGCTAGCGGGGGTAGAAATGAGCAGTTCTTC. This translates into CSATAASGGRNEQFF.

There are many counts of this clone. The V call is TRBV20-1, the J call TRBJ1-6; a possible D gene is TRBD1 (6 bases). The V gene lost 0 bases and the J gene lost 6 bases, with 9 bases spanning the gap. CDR1 and CDR2 (germline): DFQATT, SNEGSKA (reference sequence). This CDR3 spans 14 amino acids. DNA of the CDR3: TGCAGTGCTAGAGAGGGGGCGCTTAATTCACCCCTCCACTTT. Translation gives CSAREGALNSPLHF.

This clone was detected a few times. The chain employs TRBV27 and TRBJ2-1; 13 nucleotides agree with TRBD2. V lost 6 bases and J lost 5; bases outside the gene matches: 7. There are 16 residues in the CDR3. Germline-derived CDR1 and CDR2 are MNHEY and SMNVEV (reference sequence). CDR3 loop: CASRSGLAGVHNEQFF. The DNA for the CDR3 is TGTGCCAGCAGATCCGGACTAGCGGGAGTCCACAATGAGCAGTTCTTC.

Only a few counts were recorded for this clone. The conserved phenylalanine or tryptophan normally closing the CDR3 is absent here, so this likely arose from a read error. V is TRBV6-2 or TRBV6-3 and J is TRBJ1-2, with 9 nucleotides matching TRBD1. Looked up from germline, CDR1 is MNHEY and CDR2 is SVGEGT. This CDR3 comprises 17 residues. The CDR3 loop is CACSYAQGARSNYGYTV. CDR3 DNA sequence: TGTGCCTGCAGTTACGCACAGGGGGCCCGCTCTAACTATGGCTACACCGTC.

This clone has a count of ten or more. This sequence joins TRBV19 and TRBJ2-4, with D maybe TRBD2 (6 bases). V was shortened by 3 bases and J by 3 bases, with 15 bases between the two germline ends. CDR1 is LNHDA and CDR2 is SQIVND in the germline V gene (reference sequence). The length of the CDR3 is 16 residues. CDR3 DNA: TGTGCCAGTAGTATTCTGCGGGGCGCTGGCAAAAACATTCAGTACTTC. Its protein is CASSILRGAGKNIQYF. The entire variable domain, with the rest obtained from reference TRBV19 and TRBJ2-4, is as follows: DGGITQSPKYLFRKEGQNVTLSCEQNLNHDAMYWYRQDPGQGLRLIYYSQIVNDFQKGDIAEGYSVSREKKESFPLTVTSAQKNPTAFYLCASSILRGAGKNIQYFGAGTRLSVL.

This clone appeared many times. This chain uses TRBV6-1 with TRBJ2-1; 11 bases agree with TRBD2. The CDR3 covers 14 residues. V lost 5 bases and J lost 4; bases outside the gene matches: 1. Germline V gives CDR1 MNHNS, CDR2 SASEGT. CDR3 in DNA: TGTGCCAGCAGTCGACTAGCGGGATACAATGAGCAGTTCTTC. Its translation is CASSRLAGYNEQFF.

This clone appeared many times. The chain combines TRBV10-3 with TRBJ1-1, with D possibly TRBD1 on 5 matching bases. The germline V gene encodes CDR1 ENHRY and CDR2 SYGVKD. The V gene lost 6 bases and the J gene lost 7 bases, with 15 bases spanning the gap. The CDR3 is 13 residues long. The CDR3 loop is CAIRGTPVGEAFF. CDR3 nucleotide sequence: TGTGCCATCAGGGGGACCCCCGTCGGTGAAGCTTTCTTT.

There are many counts of this clone. This rearrangement joins TRBV5-6 to TRBJ2-7; 11 nucleotides align to TRBD2. CDR1 SGHDT and CDR2 YYEEEE come from the germline V gene. The CDR3 covers 13 residues. V trimming: 3 bases; J trimming: 6 bases; junction bases outside the gene matches: 2. The CDR3 here is CASSSGLAGEQYF. CDR3 coding DNA: TGTGCCAGCAGCTCAGGACTAGCGGGCGAGCAGTACTTC.

Details on this clone: The sample holds other DNA sequences that translate to the same CDR3. The CDR3 loop reads CASSEAPGNEQYF. CDR3 nucleotide sequence: TGTGCCAGCAGTGAGGCTCCGGGGAACGAGCAGTACTTC. The V gene is TRBV6-1, the J gene TRBJ2-7; TRBD2 might be the D (5 bases). CDR3 length: 13 residues. Germline values: CDR1 MNHNS, CDR2 SASEGT. Trimming removed 3 bases from V and 5 bases from J, with 11 bases in between.

The chain joins TRBV12-3 or TRBV12-4 to TRBJ1-4, with D possibly TRBD1 on 5 matching bases. CDR3 length: 15 amino acids. Deletions cut 7 bases from V and 7 bases from J, with 19 bases between. CDR3 residues: CASTAGRGGCEKLFF. CDR3 nucleotide sequence: TGTGCCAGCACCGCAGGGCGGGGGGGGTGTGAAAAACTGTTTTTT.

The chain links TRBV5-1 to TRBJ2-7, with D perhaps TRBD1 (6 bases). This CDR3 comprises 15 residues. With 7 bases removed from V and 2 bases from J, the gap between germline ends came to 19 bases. CDR1 SGHRS and CDR2 YFSETQ come from the germline V gene. CDR3 region: CASSRVEGVAYEQYF. The CDR3, as DNA: TGCGCCAGCTCCCGCGTTGAGGGGGTGGCCTACGAGCAGTACTTC.

Here the CDR3 DNA reads TGCGCCAGCAGCTTGGCGGGGCGTTCTAGCACAGATACGCAGTATTTT. It yields the protein CASSLAGRSSTDTQYF. V and J are TRBV5-1 and TRBJ2-3; D may be TRBD1 or TRBD2 (5 bases each). CDR1 and CDR2 from the germline V gene are SGHRS and YFSETQ. V lost 0 bases, J lost 0 bases, and 11 bases lay in between. The CDR3 is 16 residues long.

The chain employs TRBV10-3 and TRBJ1-2; D unclear. V was clipped by 2 bases and J by 4 bases, with 14 bases between them. The CDR3 runs to 15 residues. Germline-derived CDR1 and CDR2 are ENHRY and SYGVKD. The DNA for the CDR3 is TGTGCCATCAGTGAGAGGAAGGCCCGAATCTATGGCTACACCTTC. Its protein is CAISERKARIYGYTF.

This clone was observed at least ten times. V and J are TRBV28 and TRBJ1-5; D call uncertain. The germline V gene has CDR1 MDHEN and CDR2 SYDVKM. This CDR3 spans 13 amino acids. V was shortened by 5 bases and J by 7 bases, with 12 bases between the two germline ends. CDR3 residues: CASSIPSGQPQHF. The CDR3 region has the DNA TGTGCCAGCAGTATCCCCTCTGGGCAGCCCCAGCATTTT.